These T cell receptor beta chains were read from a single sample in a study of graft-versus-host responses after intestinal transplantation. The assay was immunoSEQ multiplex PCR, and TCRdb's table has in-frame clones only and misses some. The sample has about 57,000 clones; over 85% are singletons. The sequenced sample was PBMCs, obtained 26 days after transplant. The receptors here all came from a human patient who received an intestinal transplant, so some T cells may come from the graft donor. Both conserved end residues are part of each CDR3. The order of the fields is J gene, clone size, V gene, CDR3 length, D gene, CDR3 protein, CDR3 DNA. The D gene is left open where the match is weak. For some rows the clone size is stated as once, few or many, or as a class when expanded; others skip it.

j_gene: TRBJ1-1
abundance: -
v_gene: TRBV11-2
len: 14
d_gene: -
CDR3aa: CASSSTGMNTEAFF
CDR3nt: TGTGCCAGCAGCTCCACGGGGATGAACACTGAAGCTTTCTTT

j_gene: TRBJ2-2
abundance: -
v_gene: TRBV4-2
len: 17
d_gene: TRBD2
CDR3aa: CASSQDPAGVASGELFF
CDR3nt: TGTGCCAGCAGCCAAGATCCAGCGGGGGTCGCCTCCGGGGAGCTGTTTTTT

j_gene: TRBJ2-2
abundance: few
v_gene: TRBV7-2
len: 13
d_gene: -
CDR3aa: CASSLVLSGELFF
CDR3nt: TGTGCCAGCAGCTTAGTTTTATCGGGGGAGCTGTTTTTT

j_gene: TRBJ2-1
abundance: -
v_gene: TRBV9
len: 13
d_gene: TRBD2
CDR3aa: CASRARTSDEQFF
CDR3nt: TGTGCCAGCAGGGCGAGGACTAGCGATGAGCAGTTCTTC

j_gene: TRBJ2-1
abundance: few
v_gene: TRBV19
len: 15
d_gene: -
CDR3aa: CASSIRREWVNEQFF
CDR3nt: TGTGCCAGTAGTATAAGGCGGGAATGGGTGAATGAGCAGTTCTTC

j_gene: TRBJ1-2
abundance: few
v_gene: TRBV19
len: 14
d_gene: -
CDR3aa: CASSIGGTSYGYTF
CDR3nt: TGTGCCAGTAGTATCGGAGGGACCTCCTATGGCTACACCTTC

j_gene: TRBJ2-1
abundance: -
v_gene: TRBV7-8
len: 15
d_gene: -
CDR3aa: CASSLEPWANNEQFF
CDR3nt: TGTGCCAGCAGCTTAGAGCCCTGGGCAAACAATGAGCAGTTCTTC

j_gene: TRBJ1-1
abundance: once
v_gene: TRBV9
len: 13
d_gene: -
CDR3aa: CASSVERNTEAFF
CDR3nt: TGTGCCAGCAGCGTAGAGAGGAACACTGAAGCTTTCTTT

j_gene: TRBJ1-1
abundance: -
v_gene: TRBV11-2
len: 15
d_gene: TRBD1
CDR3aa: CASSSRGQVNTEAFF
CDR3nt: TGTGCCAGCAGCTCCCGGGGACAGGTGAACACTGAAGCTTTCTTT

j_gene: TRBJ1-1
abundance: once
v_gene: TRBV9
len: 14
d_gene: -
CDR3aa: CASSAGGVRTEAFF
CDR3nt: TGTGCCAGCAGCGCGGGGGGGGTTCGGACTGAAGCTTTCTTT

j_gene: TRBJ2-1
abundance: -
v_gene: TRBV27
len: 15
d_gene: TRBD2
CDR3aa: CASSLLAGAYNEQFF
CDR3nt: TGTGCCAGCAGTTTATTAGCGGGTGCTTACAATGAGCAGTTCTTC

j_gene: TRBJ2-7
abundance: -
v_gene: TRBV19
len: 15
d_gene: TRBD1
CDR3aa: CASSLSDRGSYEQYF
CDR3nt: TGTGCCAGTAGTCTCAGCGACAGGGGCTCCTACGAGCAGTACTTC

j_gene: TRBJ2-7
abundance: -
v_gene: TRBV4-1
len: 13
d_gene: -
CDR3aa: CASSPPRGREQYF
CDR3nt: TGCGCCAGCAGTCCACCCAGGGGCCGAGAGCAGTACTTC

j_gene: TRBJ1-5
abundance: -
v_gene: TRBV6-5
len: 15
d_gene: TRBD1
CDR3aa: CASRPDRGGNQPQHF
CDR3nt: TGTGCCAGCAGGCCTGACAGGGGAGGTAATCAGCCCCAGCATTTT

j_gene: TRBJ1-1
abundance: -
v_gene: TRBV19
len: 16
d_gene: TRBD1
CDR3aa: CASSLVSRTGLPEAFF
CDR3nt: TGTGCCAGTAGTTTAGTATCGAGGACAGGGTTACCTGAAGCTTTCTTT

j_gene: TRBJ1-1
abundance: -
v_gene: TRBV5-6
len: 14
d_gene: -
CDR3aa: CASSYDRMNTEAFF
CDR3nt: TGTGCCAGCAGCTACGACAGAATGAACACTGAAGCTTTCTTT

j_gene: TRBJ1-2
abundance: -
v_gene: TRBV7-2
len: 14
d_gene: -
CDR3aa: CASSLTQGTYGYTF
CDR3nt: TGTGCCAGCAGCTTAACTCAGGGGACATATGGCTACACCTTC

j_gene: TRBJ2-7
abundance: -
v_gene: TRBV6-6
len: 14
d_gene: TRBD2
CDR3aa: CASRLGLAVYEQYF
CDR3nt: TGTGCCAGCAGGCTCGGACTAGCTGTCTACGAGCAGTACTTC

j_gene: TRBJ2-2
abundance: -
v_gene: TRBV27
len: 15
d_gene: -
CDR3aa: CASSISGTSPGELFF
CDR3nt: TGTGCCAGCAGTATCTCCGGGACATCGCCCGGGGAGCTGTTTTTT

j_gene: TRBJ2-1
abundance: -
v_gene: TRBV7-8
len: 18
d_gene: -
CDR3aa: CASSLVIGLTMGGNEQFF
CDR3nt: TGTGCCAGCAGCTTAGTTATCGGACTAACAATGGGTGGGAATGAGCAGTTCTTC

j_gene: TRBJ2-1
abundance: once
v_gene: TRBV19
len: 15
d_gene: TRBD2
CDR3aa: CASSIDQLAANEQFF
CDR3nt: TGTGCCAGTAGTATAGATCAGCTAGCGGCCAATGAGCAGTTCTTC

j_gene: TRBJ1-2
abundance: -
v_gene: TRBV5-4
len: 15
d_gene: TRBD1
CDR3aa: CASSLKTGINYGYTF
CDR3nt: TGTGCCAGCAGCTTGAAGACAGGGATTAACTATGGCTACACCTTC

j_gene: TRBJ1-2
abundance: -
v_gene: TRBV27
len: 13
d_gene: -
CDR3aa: CASRTRGSYGYTF
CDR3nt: TGTGCCAGCAGGACGAGAGGTTCCTATGGCTACACCTTC

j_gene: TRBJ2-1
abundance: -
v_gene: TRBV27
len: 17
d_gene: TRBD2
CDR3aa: CASSLVTSGVSYNEQFF
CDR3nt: TGTGCCAGCAGTTTAGTCACTAGCGGGGTCTCCTACAATGAGCAGTTCTTC

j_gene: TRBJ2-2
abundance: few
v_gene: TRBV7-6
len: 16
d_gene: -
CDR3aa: CASSLEHPPTTGELFF
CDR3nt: TGTGCCAGCAGCTTAGAGCACCCTCCTACCACCGGGGAGCTGTTTTTT

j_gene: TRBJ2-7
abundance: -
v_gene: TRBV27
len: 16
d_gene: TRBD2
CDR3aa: CASSPTPGLAKYEQYF
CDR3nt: TGTGCCAGCAGTCCAACCCCGGGACTAGCAAAGTACGAGCAGTACTTC

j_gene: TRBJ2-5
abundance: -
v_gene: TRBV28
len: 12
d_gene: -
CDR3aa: CASTDRQETQYF
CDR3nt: TGTGCCAGCACAGACAGACAAGAGACCCAGTACTTC

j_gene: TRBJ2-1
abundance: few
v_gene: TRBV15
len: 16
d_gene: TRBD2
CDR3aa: CATSRELAGIYNEQFF
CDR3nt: TGTGCCACCAGCAGAGAGCTAGCGGGGATATACAATGAGCAGTTCTTC

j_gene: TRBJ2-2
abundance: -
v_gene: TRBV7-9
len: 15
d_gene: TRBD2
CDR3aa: CASSRGTTEPGELFF
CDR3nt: TGTGCCAGCAGCCGGGGGACTACCGAGCCCGGGGAGCTGTTTTTT

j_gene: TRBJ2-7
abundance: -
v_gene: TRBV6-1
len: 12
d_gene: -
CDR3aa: CASSVSGYEQYF
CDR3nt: TGTGCCAGCAGTGTGTCGGGCTACGAGCAGTACTTC

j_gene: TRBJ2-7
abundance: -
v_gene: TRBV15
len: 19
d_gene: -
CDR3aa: CATSRRGPSGRGSVYEQYF
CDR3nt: TGTGCCACCAGCAGACGGGGGCCCTCGGGGCGGGGGTCCGTCTACGAGCAGTACTTC

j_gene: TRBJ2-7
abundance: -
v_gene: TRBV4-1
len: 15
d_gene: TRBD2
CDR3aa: CASSQDSSGQYEQYF
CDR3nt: TGCGCCAGCAGCCAAGATTCTAGCGGACAATACGAGCAGTACTTC

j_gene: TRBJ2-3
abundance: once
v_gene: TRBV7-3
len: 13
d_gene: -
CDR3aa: CASSLSLTDTQYF
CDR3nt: TGTGCCAGCAGCTTATCCCTCACAGATACGCAGTATTTT